The TCR beta chain under discussion was sequenced for a study of blood T cells in healthy people across ages. This CDR3 region has 15 residues. CDR1 and CDR2 (germline): LGHNA, YSLEER. V shed 1 base and J 1 base; nucleotides not matched to a gene: 2. A second PCR of roughly 7 to 11 cycles used a sample-barcoded 5' primer and a J-beta primer mix. Every sample returned 3 million or more CDR3-containing paired-end reads. TCRdb re-analysed the 5' RACE reads in MiXCR, keeping a single row per CDR3 protein. The data show about a million distinct CDR3 sequences, around two fifths seen once. This clonotype was seen only a few times. The study drew donors from healthy Caucasian individuals in Russia aged about 6 to 90.

Material: blood. This sequence originates from a man younger than 35 in good health. The chain recombines TRBV4-3 with TRBJ2-3; 7 bases map to TRBD2. CDR3 region: CASSQGDYRTDTQYF. In DNA form, the CDR3 reads TGCGCCAGCAGCCAAGGGGACTATCGCACAGATACGCAGTATTTT.